This entry features one T cell receptor beta chain sequence. The antigen is not known. These data are taken from a study of T cells in Graves' hyperthyroidism and ophthalmopathy. Study outcomes and limitations: In the analysis, a 13 V-J model separated ophthalmopathy from stable hyperthyroidism.

Amplification of TCR beta CDR3 regions was performed using RNA transcripts as template. With the HTBI primer set, the TCR CDR3 went through a first round of RT-PCR. TCRdb reprocessed the multiplex PCR reads via MiXCR and lists one record per CDR3 protein. The sample shows 300,000 to 450,000 distinct CDR3 sequences, approximately 14% of them seen only once. The sequence was obtained from a woman in her 30s with Graves' ophthalmopathy. The sample consisted of blood.

CDR3 sequence reads: CASSQYSYNEQFF. The CDR3 nucleotides read TGTGCCAGCAGCCAATACAGCTACAATGAGCAGTTCTTC. The chain carries TRBV12-5 and TRBJ2-1; D unclear. Germline V gives CDR1 LGHNT, CDR2 FRNRAP. The CDR3 is 13 residues long.